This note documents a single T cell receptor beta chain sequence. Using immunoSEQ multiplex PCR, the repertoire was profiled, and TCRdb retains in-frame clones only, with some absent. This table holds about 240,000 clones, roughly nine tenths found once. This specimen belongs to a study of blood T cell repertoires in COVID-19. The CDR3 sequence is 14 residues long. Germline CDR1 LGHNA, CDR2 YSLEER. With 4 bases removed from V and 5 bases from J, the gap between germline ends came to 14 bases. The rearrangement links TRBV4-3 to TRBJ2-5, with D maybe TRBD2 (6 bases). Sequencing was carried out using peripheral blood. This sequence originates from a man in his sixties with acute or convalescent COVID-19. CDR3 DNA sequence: TGCGCCAGCAGCCGGAGGGTCGGAAGCGAGACCCAGTACTTC. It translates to CASSRRVGSETQYF.